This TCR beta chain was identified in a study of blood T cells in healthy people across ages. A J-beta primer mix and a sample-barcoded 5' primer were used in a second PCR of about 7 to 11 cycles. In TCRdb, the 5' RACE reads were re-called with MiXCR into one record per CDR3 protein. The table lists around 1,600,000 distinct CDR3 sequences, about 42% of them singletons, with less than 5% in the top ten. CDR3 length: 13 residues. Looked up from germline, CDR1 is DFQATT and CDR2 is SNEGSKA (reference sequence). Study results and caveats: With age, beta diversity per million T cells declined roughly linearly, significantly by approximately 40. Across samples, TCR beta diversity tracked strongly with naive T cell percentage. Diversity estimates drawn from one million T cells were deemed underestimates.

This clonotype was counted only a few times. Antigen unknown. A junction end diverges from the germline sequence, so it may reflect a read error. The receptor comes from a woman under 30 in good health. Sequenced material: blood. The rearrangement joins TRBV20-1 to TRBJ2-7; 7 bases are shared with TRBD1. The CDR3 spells CSAKGDRAYEQYF. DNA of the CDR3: TGCAGCGCTAAAGGGGACAGAGCCTACGAGCAGTACTTC.